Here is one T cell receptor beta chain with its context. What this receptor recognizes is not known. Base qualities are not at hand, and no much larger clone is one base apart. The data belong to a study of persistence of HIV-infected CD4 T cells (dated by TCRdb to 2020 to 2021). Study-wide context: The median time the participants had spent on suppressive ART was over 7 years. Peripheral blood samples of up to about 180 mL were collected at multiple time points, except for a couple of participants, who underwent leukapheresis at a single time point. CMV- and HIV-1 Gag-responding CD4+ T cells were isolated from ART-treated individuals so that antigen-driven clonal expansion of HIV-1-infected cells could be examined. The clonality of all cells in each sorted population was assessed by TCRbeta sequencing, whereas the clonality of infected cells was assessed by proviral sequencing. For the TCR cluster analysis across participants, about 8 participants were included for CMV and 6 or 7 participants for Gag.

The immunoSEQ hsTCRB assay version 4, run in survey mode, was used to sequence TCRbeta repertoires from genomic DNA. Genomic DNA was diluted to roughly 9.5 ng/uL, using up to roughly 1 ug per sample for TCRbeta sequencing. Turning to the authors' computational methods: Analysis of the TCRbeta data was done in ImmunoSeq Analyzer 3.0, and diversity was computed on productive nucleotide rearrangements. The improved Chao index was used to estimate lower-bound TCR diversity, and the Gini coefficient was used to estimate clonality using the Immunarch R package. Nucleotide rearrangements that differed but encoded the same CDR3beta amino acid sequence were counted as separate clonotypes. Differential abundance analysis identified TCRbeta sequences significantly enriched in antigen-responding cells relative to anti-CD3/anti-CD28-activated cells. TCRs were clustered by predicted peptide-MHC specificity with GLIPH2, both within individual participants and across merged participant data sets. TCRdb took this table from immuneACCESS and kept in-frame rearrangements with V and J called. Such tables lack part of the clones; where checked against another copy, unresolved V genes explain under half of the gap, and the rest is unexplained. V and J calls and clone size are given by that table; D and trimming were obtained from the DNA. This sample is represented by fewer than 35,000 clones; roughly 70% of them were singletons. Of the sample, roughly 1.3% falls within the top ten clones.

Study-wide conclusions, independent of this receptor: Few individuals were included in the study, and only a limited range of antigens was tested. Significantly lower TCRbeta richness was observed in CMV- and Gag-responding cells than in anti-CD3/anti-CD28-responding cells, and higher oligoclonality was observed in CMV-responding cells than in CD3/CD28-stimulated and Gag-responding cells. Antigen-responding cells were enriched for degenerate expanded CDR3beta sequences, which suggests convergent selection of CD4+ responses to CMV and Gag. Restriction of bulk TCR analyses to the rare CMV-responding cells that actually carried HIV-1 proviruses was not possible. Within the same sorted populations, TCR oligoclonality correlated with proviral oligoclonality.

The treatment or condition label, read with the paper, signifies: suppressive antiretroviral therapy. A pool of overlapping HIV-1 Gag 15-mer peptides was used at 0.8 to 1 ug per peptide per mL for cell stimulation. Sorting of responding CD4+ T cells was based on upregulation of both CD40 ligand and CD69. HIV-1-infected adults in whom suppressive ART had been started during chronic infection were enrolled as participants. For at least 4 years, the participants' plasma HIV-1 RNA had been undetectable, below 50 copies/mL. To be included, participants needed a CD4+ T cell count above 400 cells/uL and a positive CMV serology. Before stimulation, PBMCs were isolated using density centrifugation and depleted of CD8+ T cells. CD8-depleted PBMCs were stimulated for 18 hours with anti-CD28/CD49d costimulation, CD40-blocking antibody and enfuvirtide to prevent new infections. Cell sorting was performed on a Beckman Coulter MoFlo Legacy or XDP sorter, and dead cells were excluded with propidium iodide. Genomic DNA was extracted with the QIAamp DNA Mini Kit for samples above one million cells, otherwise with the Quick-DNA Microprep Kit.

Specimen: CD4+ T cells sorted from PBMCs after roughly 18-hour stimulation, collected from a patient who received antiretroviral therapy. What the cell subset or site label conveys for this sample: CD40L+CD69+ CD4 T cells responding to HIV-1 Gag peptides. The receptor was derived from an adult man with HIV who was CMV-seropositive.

The CDR3 region: CASSVRPDRGYEQYF. The bases read TGTGCCAGCAGCGTCCGCCCGGACAGGGGTTACGAGCAGTACTTC. The chain uses TRBV5-4 and TRBJ2-7, with TRBD1 identical over 9 junction bases. For CDR1 and CDR2, the germline V gene (reference sequence) lists SGHNT and YYREEE. From V the trimming removes 4 bases and from J it removes 4 bases, while the gene matches leave 9 bases of the junction unaccounted for. Including cysteine and phenylalanine, the CDR3 has 15 amino acids. Only CDR3 DNA remains: 45 bases, in frame from the first base.